The 32 T cell receptor beta chains presented below share a single source sample, sequenced in a study of CD8 T cells in Susac syndrome. The authors reverse transcribed roughly 0.45 to 1 ug RNA with random hexamers. Each CDR3 protein is one row after TCRdb ran MiXCR on the immunoSEQ multiplex PCR reads. This sample has around 130,000 distinct CDR3 sequences, with around 86% found just once. Sequencing was done on a sample of CD8+ T cells from PBMCs. These receptors came from a human donor with multiple sclerosis.

This chain uses TRBV5-1 with TRBJ2-3; D remains unclear. The V end lost 1 base, the J end lost 3 bases, and 15 bases lay between the germline ends. CDR1 is SGHRS and CDR2 is YFSETQ in the germline V gene. This CDR3 comprises 16 residues. CDR3 bases: TGCGCCAGCAGCTTGTCCCCCGGCTCGAGGACAGATACGCAGTATTTT. Translating it yields CASSLSPGSRTDTQYF.

The chain links TRBV6-5 to TRBJ2-1; TRBD2 matches at 7 bases. In germline, CDR1 is MNHEY, CDR2 SVGAGI. CDR3 size: 17 residues. J was trimmed by 7 bases and V by 4 bases; bases with no gene match: 16. CDR3 sequence: CASSSNSHTSAGNEQFF. The DNA of the CDR3 is TGTGCCAGCAGTTCAAATAGCCACACTAGCGCTGGAAATGAGCAGTTCTTC.

The chain combines TRBV12-3 or TRBV12-4 with TRBJ1-1; unclear D gene. CDR3 length: 14 residues. V was pared by 6 bases and J by 1 base, with 12 bases between. This CDR3 reads CASSHSLGNTEAFF. The DNA of the CDR3 is TGTGCCAGCAGCCACAGCCTGGGGAACACTGAAGCTTTCTTT.

The gene calls are TRBV7-9 and TRBJ2-3; TRBD2 matches 8 bases. CDR1 and CDR2 from the germline V gene are SEHNR and FQNEAQ (reference sequence). This CDR3 has 15 residues. V shed 4 bases and J 6 bases; nucleotides not matched to a gene: 9. CDR3 nucleotide sequence: TGTGCCAGCAGCTCCTACGGACTAGCCGAGGATACGCAGTATTTT. This sequence encodes CASSSYGLAEDTQYF.

This chain connects TRBV20-1 to TRBJ2-7; D not resolved. CDR3 size: 14 residues. Germline V gene data show CDR1 as DFQATT and CDR2 as SNEGSKA (reference sequence). V lost 5 bases and J 0 bases, leaving 14 bases between the germline ends. The CDR3 loop is CSAPGPRRSYEQYF. The CDR3 DNA is TGCAGTGCTCCCGGACCGCGGCGCTCCTACGAGCAGTACTTC.

Written as DNA, the CDR3 is TGTGCCAGCAGTGAACTGGGGGCGGGCACTGAAGCTTTCTTT. Translation gives CASSELGAGTEAFF. This chain connects TRBV2 to TRBJ1-1, with D tentatively TRBD1 (6 bases). The CDR3 extends over 14 amino acids. V lost 2 bases, J lost 4 bases, and 11 bases lay in between. Germline V gene data show CDR1 as SNHLY and CDR2 as FYNNEI. The whole variable domain, remainder taken from reference TRBV2 and TRBJ1-1, is EPEVTQTPSHQVTQMGQEVILRCVPISNHLYFYWYRQILGQKVEFLVSFYNNEISEKSEIFDDQFSVERPDGSNFTLKIRSTKLEDSAMYFCASSELGAGTEAFFGQGTRLTVV.

The CDR3 DNA sequence: TGTGCCAGCAGTTTCCTCCTCAGGGACCCTAACTCTGGGGCCAACGTCCTGACTTTC. Its translation is CASSFLLRDPNSGANVLTF. The chain recombines TRBV27 with TRBJ2-6; D possibly uses TRBD1 or TRBD2 (5 bases each). The CDR3 has 19 residues. Germline CDR1 is MNHEY and CDR2 is SMNVEV (reference sequence). V lost 3 bases and J lost 0, with 18 bases in between.

The genes are TRBV7-9 and TRBJ2-7; tentative D call: TRBD2 (5 bases). V was pared by 5 bases and J by 3 bases, with 14 bases between. This CDR3 spans 14 amino acids. The germline gives CDR1 SEHNR, CDR2 FQNEAQ (reference sequence). CDR3 sequence reads: CASSATKEGYEQYV. The CDR3 DNA reads TGTGCCAGCAGCGCAACAAAAGAGGGCTACGAGCAGTACGTC.

V and J are TRBV7-2 and TRBJ2-5, with unresolved D. V lost 2 bases and J 3 bases, leaving 10 bases between the germline ends. The CDR3 consists of 14 residues. Germline V CDR1 and CDR2: SGHTA, FQGNSA. CDR3 in amino acids: CASSLTFQEETQYF. CDR3 nucleotide sequence: TGTGCCAGCAGCTTAACGTTTCAGGAAGAGACCCAGTACTTC. The whole variable domain, filled in from reference TRBV7-2 and TRBJ2-5, reads GAGVSQSPSNKVTEKGKDVELRCDPISGHTALYWYRQSLGQGLEFLIYFQGNSAPDKSGLPSDRFSAERTGGSVSTLTIQRTQQEDSAVYLCASSLTFQEETQYFGPGTRLLVL.

Written as DNA, the CDR3 is TGTGCCAGCAGTTTCCCCCCCGGCGTAGCGGGGGGGCCATGGGAGCAGTTCTTC. It codes for CASSFPPGVAGGPWEQFF. The chain combines TRBV27 with TRBJ2-1; 11 positions agree with TRBD2. CDR3 length equals 18 residues. J was trimmed by 10 bases and V by 3 bases; bases with no gene match: 17. In germline, CDR1 is MNHEY, CDR2 SMNVEV (reference sequence).

This rearrangement joins TRBV12-3 or TRBV12-4 to TRBJ2-1; 9 nucleotides align to TRBD1. Unmatched junction bases numbered 6, after V lost 7 bases and J lost 8 bases. The CDR3 is 13 residues long. In DNA, the CDR3 is TGTGCCAGCACGGGACAGGGCTTCGATGAGCAGTTCTTC. The encoded protein is CASTGQGFDEQFF.

CDR3 sequence: CASSYMGGDITDTQYF. Written as DNA, the CDR3 is TGTGCCAGCAGTTACATGGGAGGGGATATCACAGATACGCAGTATTTT. The V gene is TRBV6-5, the J gene TRBJ2-3; 7 bases are a match to TRBD2. The germline V gene has CDR1 MNHEY and CDR2 SVGAGI. With 2 bases clipped from V and 2 bases from J, the junction kept 7 bases outside the gene matches. The CDR3 runs to 16 residues.

This clonotype was seen once. This chain links TRBV30 with TRBJ1-1; D might be TRBD1 (5 bases). The CDR3 extends over 13 amino acids. The germline V and J ends were trimmed by 0 bases and 4 bases, with 9 bases remaining between them. Germline assignment: CDR1 GTSNPN and CDR2 SVGIG (reference sequence). The CDR3 region has the DNA TGTGCCTGGAGTGTACGGGGGGGCACTGAAGCTTTCTTT. Amino acid sequence: CAWSVRGGTEAFF.

CDR3 in DNA: TGTGCCAGCAGCCCCGCTGCGACCTACGAGCAGTACTTC. Residues: CASSPAATYEQYF. The chain employs TRBV7-9 and TRBJ2-7, with no clear D. The CDR3 length is 13 residues. Germline lookup yields CDR1 SEHNR and CDR2 FQNEAQ (reference sequence). Trimming shortened V by 5 bases and J by 2 bases, and 10 bases separated the two germline ends. Filled out from reference TRBV7-9 and TRBJ2-7, the complete variable domain reads DTGVSQNPRHKITKRGQNVTFRCDPISEHNRLYWYRQTLGQGPEFLTYFQNEAQLEKSRLLSDRFSAERPKGSFSTLEIQRTEQGDSAMYLCASSPAATYEQYFGPGTRLTVT.

The rearrangement joins TRBV5-1 to TRBJ2-3; no definite D call. The germline V gene has CDR1 SGHRS and CDR2 YFSETQ. The CDR3 contains 14 residues. Trimming shortened V by 1 base and J by 0 bases, and 6 bases separated the two germline ends. CDR3 coding DNA: TGCGCCAGCAGCTTGATGGGGAGCACAGATACGCAGTATTTT. It codes for CASSLMGSTDTQYF.

In its sample, this clonotype was seen once. This chain uses TRBV30 with TRBJ1-1; 7 nucleotides line up with TRBD1. The CDR3 is 13 residues long. The junction had 5 bases not matched to a gene; V was cut back by 4 bases and J by 3 bases. Germline assignment: CDR1 GTSNPN and CDR2 SVGIG (reference sequence). This CDR3 is CAWMITGDTEAFF. The CDR3, as DNA: TGTGCCTGGATGATTACAGGGGACACTGAAGCTTTCTTT.

The CDR3 reads CASSQGPGSNEKLFF. The CDR3 DNA follows: TGCGCCAGCAGCCAAGGGCCAGGGAGTAATGAAAAACTGTTTTTT. The chain joins TRBV4-1 to TRBJ1-4; tentatively, D is TRBD1 (5 bases). CDR3 length: 15 amino acids. V was clipped by 1 base and J by 4 bases, with 10 bases between them. From germline, CDR1 is MGHRA and CDR2 YSYEKL.

This clonotype was seen just once. The chain has TRBV24-1 and TRBJ1-6; 8 bases fit TRBD1. Trimming took 4 bases from V and 10 from J; bases not matched to a gene: 5. Germline V gives CDR1 KGHDR, CDR2 SFDVKD. The CDR3 is 14 amino acids. The CDR3, as DNA: TGTGCCACCAGTGAACCCTGGACAGGGTCACCCCTCCACTTT. Amino acids: CATSEPWTGSPLHF.

This clonotype was observed a handful of times. CDR3 protein: CASSYRAGANVLTF. CDR3 coding DNA: TGTGCCAGCAGTTACAGGGCCGGGGCCAACGTCCTGACTTTC. The J gene is TRBJ2-6, the V gene TRBV27, with D perhaps matching TRBD1 (6 bases). The V gene's germline CDR1 is MNHEY and CDR2 SMNVEV (reference sequence). The ends were cut back, 4 bases at V and 4 bases at J, with 8 bases in the middle. This CDR3 spans 14 amino acids. Together with reference TRBV27 and TRBJ2-6, the CDR3 gives the full variable domain: EAQVTQNPRYLITVTGKKLTVTCSQNMNHEYMSWYRQDPGLGLRQIYYSMNVEVTDKGDVPEGYKVSRKEKRNFPLILESPSPNQTSLYFCASSYRAGANVLTFGAGSRLTVL.

V gene TRBV4-3 combines with J gene TRBJ1-3; D may be TRBD1 (5 bases). Germline loops: CDR1 LGHNA, CDR2 YSLEER. Trimming shortened V by 0 bases and J by 3 bases, and 15 bases separated the two germline ends. The CDR3 is 17 amino acids. In nucleotides, the CDR3 is TGCGCCAGCAGCCAAGATGAAGTGCGGGGGTTTGGAAACACCATATATTTT. This codes for CASSQDEVRGFGNTIYF.

The rearrangement links TRBV4-1 to TRBJ2-1; D tentatively reads TRBD1 or TRBD2 (5 bases each). CDR3 size: 13 residues. Germline loops: CDR1 MGHRA, CDR2 YSYEKL. V dropped 3 bases and J dropped 10 bases, with 13 bases sitting between them. CDR3 loop: CASSHGSEGEQFF. The CDR3 DNA follows: TGCGCCAGCAGCCACGGTAGCGAGGGGGAGCAGTTCTTC.

This clonotype was observed once. The gene calls are TRBV30 and TRBJ2-1, with 8 bases identical to TRBD2. J lost 8 bases, V lost 2 bases, and 8 bases had no gene match. The CDR3 totals 14 residues. Germline loops: CDR1 GTSNPN, CDR2 SVGIG (reference sequence). This CDR3 is CAWSSSGISDEQFF. The CDR3 region has the DNA TGTGCCTGGAGTAGTAGCGGGATATCGGATGAGCAGTTCTTC.

The chain uses TRBV5-5 and TRBJ1-4, with D possibly being TRBD1 (5 bases). Germline CDR1 SGHKS, CDR2 YYEKEE (reference sequence). V was trimmed by 0 bases and J by 9 bases, leaving 9 bases between them. The length of the CDR3 is 13 residues. The CDR3 nucleotides read TGTGCCAGCAGCTTGGGGGGCAGTCAAAAACTGTTTTTT. Protein sequence: CASSLGGSQKLFF.

This clonotype occurred once. The rearrangement uses TRBV7-6 and TRBJ2-1, with 8 bases fitting TRBD2. The V gene end was trimmed by 0 bases and the J gene end by 4 bases; junction bases not matched to a gene: 5. The germline V gene has CDR1 SGHVS and CDR2 FNYEAQ. CDR3 length equals 16 residues. CDR3 residues: CASSLARGAVYNEQFF. CDR3 bases: TGTGCCAGCAGCTTAGCGCGGGGGGCCGTATACAATGAGCAGTTCTTC. The complete variable domain, with remaining parts taken from reference TRBV7-6 and TRBJ2-1, reads GAGVSQSPRYKVTKRGQDVALRCDPISGHVSLYWYRQALGQGPEFLTYFNYEAQQDKSGLPNDRFSAERPEGSISTLTIQRTEQRDSAMYRCASSLARGAVYNEQFFGPGTRLTVL.

The chain carries TRBV6-2 or TRBV6-3 and TRBJ2-1, with D perhaps TRBD1 (6 bases). CDR3 size: 14 residues. Between the trimmed V and J ends, which lost 7 bases and 4 bases, there was a span of 14 bases. Germline CDR1 MNHEY, CDR2 SVGEGT. Here the CDR3 reads CASTPWGPYNEQFF. CDR3 in DNA: TGTGCCAGCACCCCCTGGGGGCCTTACAATGAGCAGTTCTTC.

This chain links TRBV5-1 with TRBJ2-3; 8 nucleotides agree with TRBD2. From germline, CDR1 is SGHRS and CDR2 YFSETQ. Trimming at V came to 2 bases and at J to 5 bases, leaving 10 bases not matched to a gene. This CDR3 contains 16 residues. CDR3 nucleotide sequence: TGCGCCAGCAGCTTAGATTTCCGGGGGGGAAGAGATACGCAGTATTTT. It specifies CASSLDFRGGRDTQYF.

J is TRBJ2-1 and V is TRBV5-5, with 7 positions matching TRBD2. CDR1 is SGHKS, CDR2 YYEKEE, per germline (reference sequence). With V trimmed by 6 bases and J by 8 bases, 11 bases remained unmatched. The CDR3 is made up of 14 amino acids. Written as DNA, the CDR3 is TGTGCCAGCACCTGGACTAGTGGATTCGATGAGCAGTTCTTC. Translated: CASTWTSGFDEQFF.

The CDR3 coding sequence is TGTGCCAGCTCGACCTGGGAATCGGCCCTGGGGTCCTATGGCTACACCTTC. Amino acids: CASSTWESALGSYGYTF. V is TRBV12-3 or TRBV12-4 and J is TRBJ1-2, with no clear D. The CDR3 is made up of 17 amino acids. V lost 8 bases to trimming and J lost 4 bases, with 26 bases between them.

The rearrangement links TRBV18 to TRBJ2-5; 10 bases map to TRBD1. V lost 8 bases, J lost 3 bases, and 3 bases stayed unmatched. This CDR3 has 13 residues. Per the germline V gene, CDR1 is KGHSH and CDR2 is LQKENI. The CDR3 spells CASAGQGEETQYF. CDR3 DNA: TGTGCCAGCGCAGGACAGGGGGAAGAGACCCAGTACTTC.

The chain couples TRBV19 to TRBJ1-1, with 8 bases matching TRBD1. Germline V gene sequence: CDR1 LNHDA, CDR2 SQIVND (reference sequence). V lost 10 bases, J lost 1 base, and 2 bases stayed unmatched. The CDR3 length is 12 residues. CDR3: CAIGTGNTEAFF. The CDR3 coding sequence is TGTGCCATAGGGACAGGGAACACTGAAGCTTTCTTT.

V is TRBV7-9 and J is TRBJ1-1; D is ambiguous. Trimming took off 3 bases at V and 0 bases at J, with 14 bases between the two ends. The CDR3 has 16 amino acids. Germline V gene lookup returns CDR1 SEHNR and CDR2 FQNEAQ (reference sequence). The CDR3 protein is CASSFPGAYMNTEAFF. The CDR3 DNA is TGTGCCAGCAGCTTCCCAGGTGCGTACATGAACACTGAAGCTTTCTTT.

The sample holds one count of this clonotype. The chain joins TRBV9 to TRBJ2-5; weak D call: TRBD1 (6 bases). The CDR3 runs to 14 residues. Per germline, CDR1 SGDLS and CDR2 YYNGEE. V lost 4 bases to trimming and J lost 4 bases, with 14 bases between them. CDR3 in DNA: TGTGCCAGCAGCCGGGACAATGGGGGAGAGACCCAGTACTTC. This sequence encodes CASSRDNGGETQYF.